A single TCR beta chain is shown here with its context. The V and J ends lost 2 bases and 4 bases respectively, with 8 bases between them. The CDR3 runs to 14 residues. The method was immunoSEQ multiplex PCR; TCRdb's version includes in-frame clones alone and lacks a portion of them. Altogether around 310,000 clones are present, about 90% being singletons, with the ten largest covering around 5.5%. The source of the sample is a study of Ad26.COV2.S vaccination and SARS-CoV-2 variants. Study information: The donor was enrolled in the Ad26.COV2.S arm of the COV1001 trial.

As to treatment: roughly 19 received Ad26.COV2.S at low or high dose, single or two shots; a few received placebo; per-sample allocation not given. Samples analyzed were those drawn on day 63 after the first vaccine or placebo injection. V gene TRBV23-1 combines with J gene TRBJ2-2; the D gene is possibly TRBD1 (5 bases). TRBV23-1 carries the ORF label, with uncertain function. The source material was peripheral blood, sampled in a trial of Ad26.COV2.S vaccine versus placebo. The receptor's source is a person between 18 and 65 years old who received the Ad26.COV2.S COVID-19 vaccine or a placebo. Here the CDR3 reads CASSQPDITGELFF. CDR3 DNA sequence: TGCGCCAGCAGTCAACCGGACATCACCGGGGAGCTGTTTTTT.